This T cell receptor beta chain emerged from a study of PD-1 blockade in classical Hodgkin lymphoma. With regard to this clone: The antigen remains undetermined.

Time point here: newly diagnosed, previously untreated cHL patient sample. Untreated, newly diagnosed classical Hodgkin lymphoma PBMCs were comparators. Regarding the study as a whole: Although disease activity or prior therapy may be involved, causes of the repertoire differences remain undefined. Relapsed/refractory patients reportedly had the lowest baseline TCR diversity, below newly diagnosed patients, who were below healthy donors.

CDR1 and CDR2 from the germline V gene are MNHNY and SVGAGI (reference sequence). The CDR3 spans 16 residues. V lost 3 bases, J lost 1 base, and 12 bases lay in between. The method was immunoSEQ multiplex PCR; TCRdb's version includes in-frame clones alone and lacks a portion of them. The table has tens of thousands of clones, just over 90% seen once. This sequence originates from a human donor with classical Hodgkin lymphoma. The chain joins TRBV6-6 to TRBJ1-4; D is unresolved. Sequenced material: peripheral blood mononuclear cells (PBMCs). The CDR3 DNA follows: TGTGCCAGCAGTTATTTAATCTGGGAAACTAATGAAAAACTGTTTTTT. As protein: CASSYLIWETNEKLFF.